This T cell receptor beta chain stems from a study of CD8+CD57+ T cells in acquired aplastic anemia. About the research overall: The DNA of sorted CD4+ and CD8+ cells averaged approximately 3.2 ug.

General study points: No significant difference in CD8+ Simpson's diversity was found between patients and controls.

On this clonotype: What it recognizes is unknown.

Germline V CDR1 and CDR2: SGHVS, FNYEAQ. V lost 5 bases, J lost 13 bases, and 26 bases lay in between. The CDR3 covers 15 residues. TCR beta VDJ combinations and CDR3 sequences were profiled from genomic DNA. TCRdb fed the reads into MiXCR, producing one record per CDR3 protein. The table lists around 400,000 distinct CDR3 sequences, about 70% of them singletons. The clonotype comes from a human donor in good health, serving as a control. Sequenced sample: sorted CD4+, CD8+, or CD8+CD57+ T cells (not recorded which) from PBMCs. This chain links TRBV7-6 with TRBJ1-2; no reliable D call. CDR3 region: CASSRDTGNEKLFTF. The CDR3 nucleotides are TGTGCCAGCAGCCGCGACACGGGGAATGAAAAACTGTTCACCTTC.